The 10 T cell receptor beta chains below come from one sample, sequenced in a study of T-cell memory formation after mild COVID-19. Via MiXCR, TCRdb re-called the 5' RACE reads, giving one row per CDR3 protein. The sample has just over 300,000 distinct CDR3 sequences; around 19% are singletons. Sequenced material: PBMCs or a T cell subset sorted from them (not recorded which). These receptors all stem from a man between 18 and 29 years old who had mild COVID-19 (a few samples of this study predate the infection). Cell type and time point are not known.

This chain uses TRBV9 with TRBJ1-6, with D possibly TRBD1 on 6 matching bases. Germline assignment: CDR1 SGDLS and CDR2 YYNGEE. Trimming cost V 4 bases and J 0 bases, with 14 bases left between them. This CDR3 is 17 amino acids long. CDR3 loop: CASSPSTGDSYNSPLHF. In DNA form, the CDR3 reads TGTGCCAGCAGCCCCTCGACAGGTGACTCCTATAATTCACCCCTCCACTTT.

In nucleotides, the CDR3 is TGTGCCAGCAGCCGTATGACAGAGAGAAACAATGAGCAGTTCTTC. It specifies CASSRMTERNNEQFF. This chain uses TRBV2 with TRBJ2-1, with D possibly matching TRBD1 (5 bases). V was shortened by 6 bases and J by 5 bases, with 17 bases between the two germline ends. Germline V gene sequence: CDR1 SNHLY, CDR2 FYNNEI. The CDR3 is 15 residues long.

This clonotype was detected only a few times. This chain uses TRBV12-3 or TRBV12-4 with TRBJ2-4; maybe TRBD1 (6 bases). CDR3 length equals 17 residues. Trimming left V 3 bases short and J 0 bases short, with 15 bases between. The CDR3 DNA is TGTGCCAGCAGTTTGGGCAGGGGTAACCTAGCCAAAAACATTCAGTACTTC. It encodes CASSLGRGNLAKNIQYF.

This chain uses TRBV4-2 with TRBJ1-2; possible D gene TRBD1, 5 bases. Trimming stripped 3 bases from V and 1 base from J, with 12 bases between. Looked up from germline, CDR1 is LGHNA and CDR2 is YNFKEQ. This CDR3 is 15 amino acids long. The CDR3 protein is CASSQGVTGNYGYTF. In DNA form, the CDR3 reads TGTGCCAGCAGCCAGGGGGTGACGGGTAACTATGGCTACACCTTC.

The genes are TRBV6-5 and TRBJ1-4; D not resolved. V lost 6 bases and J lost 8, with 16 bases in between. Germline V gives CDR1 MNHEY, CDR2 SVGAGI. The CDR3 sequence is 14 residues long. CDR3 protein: CASSPNIGWEKLFF. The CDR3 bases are TGTGCCAGCAGCCCCAACATCGGATGGGAAAAACTGTTTTTT.

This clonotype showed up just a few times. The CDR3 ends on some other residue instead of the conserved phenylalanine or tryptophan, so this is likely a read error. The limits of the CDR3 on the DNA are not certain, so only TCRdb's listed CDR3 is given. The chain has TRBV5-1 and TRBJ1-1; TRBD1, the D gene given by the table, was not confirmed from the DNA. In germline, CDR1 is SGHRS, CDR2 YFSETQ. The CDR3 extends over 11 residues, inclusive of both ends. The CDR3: CASSLSPETGV.

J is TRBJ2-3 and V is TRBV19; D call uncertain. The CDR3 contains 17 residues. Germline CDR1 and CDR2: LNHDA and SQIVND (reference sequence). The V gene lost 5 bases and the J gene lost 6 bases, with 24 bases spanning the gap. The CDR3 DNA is TGTGCCAGTAGTCGCTGGGTAAACAGACTCCCTGGGGATACGCAGTATTTT. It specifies CASSRWVNRLPGDTQYF.

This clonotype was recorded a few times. In nucleotides, the CDR3 is TGTGCCAGCAGTTACTCGTTAGGGACAGGGGGCAATGAGCAGTTCTTC. As protein: CASSYSLGTGGNEQFF. This sequence joins TRBV6-6 and TRBJ2-1; the match to TRBD1 covers 11 bases. V trimming: 0 bases; J trimming: 6 bases; junction bases outside the gene matches: 4. The germline gives CDR1 MNHNY, CDR2 SVGAGI (reference sequence). The CDR3 spans 16 residues.

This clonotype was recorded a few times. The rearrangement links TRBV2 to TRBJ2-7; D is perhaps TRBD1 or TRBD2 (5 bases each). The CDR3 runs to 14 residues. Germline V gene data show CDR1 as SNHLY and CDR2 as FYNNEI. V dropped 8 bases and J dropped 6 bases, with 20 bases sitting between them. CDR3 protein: CASADRGPPTEQYF. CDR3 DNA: TGTGCCAGCGCCGACCGGGGACCTCCTACCGAGCAGTACTTC. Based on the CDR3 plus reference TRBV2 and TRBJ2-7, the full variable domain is EPEVTQTPSHQVTQMGQEVILRCVPISNHLYFYWYRQILGQKVEFLVSFYNNEISEKSEIFDDQFSVERPDGSNFTLKIRSTKLEDSAMYFCASADRGPPTEQYFGPGTRLTVT.

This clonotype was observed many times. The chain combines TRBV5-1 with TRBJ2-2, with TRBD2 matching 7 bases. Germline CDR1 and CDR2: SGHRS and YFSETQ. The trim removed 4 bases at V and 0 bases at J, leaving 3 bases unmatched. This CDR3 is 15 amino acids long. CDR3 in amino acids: CASSPSGTNTGELFF. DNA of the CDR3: TGCGCCAGCAGCCCGAGCGGGACGAACACCGGGGAGCTGTTTTTT.